This T cell receptor beta chain was captured in a study of cytomegalovirus exposure and HLA in healthy donors. Study findings and constraints: A later analysis appeared to link common viral pathogens to several of the most significant clusters. In a later analysis, DRB1 alleles had the most associated TCRs; HLA-C alleles the fewest.

Primers for the PCR totalled 60 Vbeta and 13 Jbeta. The method was immunoSEQ multiplex PCR; TCRdb's version includes in-frame clones alone and lacks a portion of them. Of over 95,000 clones listed, 67% are singletons. To note about this clone: Its target is unknown.

The CDR3 is 12 amino acids. Trimming took 4 bases from V and 8 from J; bases not matched to a gene: 4. The V gene's germline CDR1 is SGHTA and CDR2 FQGNSA. The material sequenced was PBMCs. The sequence derives from a young man in good health and CMV-seropositive. The rearrangement joins TRBV7-2 to TRBJ1-1; 7 nucleotides agree with TRBD1. The CDR3, as DNA: TGTGCCAGCAGCTCGACAGGGTGGGAAGCTTTCTTT. Its translation: CASSSTGWEAFF.